These 27 T cell receptor beta chains originate from one sample sequenced in a study of cytotoxic CD8 clonotypes in ibrutinib-treated CLL. Assay: immunoSEQ multiplex PCR; the TCRdb copy retains only in-frame clones and omits some. The top ten clones hold roughly 1.9% of a sample with around 140,000 clones, around 85% of them seen once. This material consisted of PBMCs, taken after 24 months of ibrutinib treatment. Source of these receptors: a human donor with chronic lymphocytic leukemia.

The rearrangement joins TRBV18 to TRBJ1-1, with 11 bases aligning to TRBD1. This CDR3 has 16 residues. Trimming removed 5 bases from V and 1 base from J; junction bases left unmatched: 6. Per germline, CDR1 KGHSH and CDR2 LQKENI. DNA for the CDR3: TGTGCCAGCTCATCAGGACAGGGGGCGACGAACACTGAAGCTTTCTTT. Amino acids: CASSSGQGATNTEAFF. Using reference TRBV18 and TRBJ1-1 for the parts outside the CDR3, the full variable domain is NAGVMQNPRHLVRRRGQEARLRCSPMKGHSHVYWYRQLPEEGLKFMVYLQKENIIDESGMPKERFSAEFPKEGPSILRIQQVVRGDSAAYFCASSSGQGATNTEAFFGQGTRLTVV.

This rearrangement joins TRBV4-1 to TRBJ2-3; D uncertain. Germline CDR1 MGHRA, CDR2 YSYEKL. This CDR3 has 14 amino acids. V lost 1 base to trimming and J lost 0 bases, with 5 bases between them. DNA for the CDR3: TGCGCCAGCAGCCAAGGACACAGCACAGATACGCAGTATTTT. Protein: CASSQGHSTDTQYF.

The genes are TRBV18 and TRBJ2-2, with 7 bases that match TRBD2. V lost 3 bases and J lost 0; bases outside the gene matches: 7. The CDR3 sequence is 17 residues long. The germline V gene encodes CDR1 KGHSH and CDR2 LQKENI. The CDR3, as DNA: TGTGCCAGCTCACCCCTCTCGACTAGCCCGAACACCGGGGAGCTGTTTTTT. Translating it yields CASSPLSTSPNTGELFF.

The chain carries TRBV30 and TRBJ2-3; 7 nucleotides line up with TRBD1. CDR1 GTSNPN and CDR2 SVGIG come from the germline V gene (reference sequence). The V segment lost 3 bases and the J segment 2 bases; nucleotides outside the gene matches: 11. This CDR3 is built from 16 residues. The CDR3 nucleotides are TGTGCCTGGAGGGAGGAGGCAGGGGGACCCACAGATACGCAGTATTTT. It is translated as CAWREEAGGPTDTQYF.

V usage is TRBV18 and J usage is TRBJ2-7; D is unresolved. This CDR3 has 14 amino acids. Germline V gene lookup returns CDR1 KGHSH and CDR2 LQKENI. The V end lost 0 bases, the J end lost 2 bases, and 8 bases lay between the germline ends. CDR3 loop: CASSPPGSTYEQYF. The CDR3 region has the DNA TGTGCCAGCTCACCACCGGGGTCAACCTACGAGCAGTACTTC.

The CDR3 is CASRETGVYNEQFF. DNA of the CDR3: TGTGCCAGTAGGGAGACAGGGGTTTACAATGAGCAGTTCTTC. This chain uses TRBV19 with TRBJ2-1; 8 nucleotides agree with TRBD1. This CDR3 has 14 amino acids. Trimming cost V 6 bases and J 4 bases; bases outside gene matches: 5. Germline assignment: CDR1 LNHDA and CDR2 SQIVND (reference sequence).

A word on this clone: Germline and junction disagree at one end, which may indicate a read error. This chain links TRBV18 with TRBJ2-7, with a weak D call TRBD1 (6 bases). This CDR3 contains 14 residues. Germline CDR1 reads KGHSH; CDR2 reads LQKENI. The DNA of the CDR3 is TGTGCCAGCTCACCAGGGGGCGCATCCTCCGAGCAGTACTTC. This translates into CASSPGGASSEQYF. Looking up the rest from reference TRBV18 and TRBJ2-7 gives the full variable domain: NAGVMQNPRHLVRRRGQEARLRCSPMKGHSHVYWYRQLPEEGLKFMVYLQKENIIDESGMPKERFSAEFPKEGPSILRIQQVVRGDSAAYFCASSPGGASSEQYFGPGTRLTVT.

The J gene is TRBJ2-3, the V gene TRBV9, with a tentative D call TRBD2 (6 bases). V lost 0 bases and J 0 bases, leaving 8 bases between the germline ends. The CDR3 has 15 amino acids. Germline-derived CDR1 and CDR2 are SGDLS and YYNGEE. CDR3 region: CASSVARGSTDTQYF. The CDR3 DNA reads as TGTGCCAGCAGCGTAGCTCGGGGGAGCACAGATACGCAGTATTTT. The variable domain in full, completed from reference TRBV9 and TRBJ2-3, reads DSGVTQTPKHLITATGQRVTLRCSPRSGDLSVYWYQQSLDQGLQFLIQYYNGEERAKGNILERFSAQQFPDLHSELNLSSLELGDSALYFCASSVARGSTDTQYFGPGTRLTVL.

CDR3 sequence (DNA): TGTGCCAGCACCCCAGGGACAGGGCGAGGAAAACTGTTTTTT. This gives the protein CASTPGTGRGKLFF. The chain has TRBV28 and TRBJ1-4; 9 bases are shared with TRBD1. Germline V gives CDR1 MDHEN, CDR2 SYDVKM. The CDR3 is made up of 14 amino acids. V lost 7 bases, J lost 10 bases, and 10 bases stayed unmatched.

The V and J genes are TRBV5-6 and TRBJ2-5; 8 bases fit TRBD1. In germline, CDR1 is SGHDT, CDR2 YYEEEE. The CDR3 loop spans 14 amino acids. The trim removed 5 bases at V and 3 bases at J, leaving 6 bases unmatched. The CDR3 protein is CASSSTGEEETQYF. DNA of the CDR3: TGTGCCAGCAGTTCGACAGGGGAGGAAGAGACCCAGTACTTC.

This clone has a single count. The CDR3 nucleotides read TGTGCCAGCACACGGGTGAACACCGGGGAGCTGTTTTTT. Translated, it gives CASTRVNTGELFF. The J gene is TRBJ2-2, the V gene TRBV6-1; no definite D call. The length of the CDR3 is 13 residues. The V end was cut by 7 bases, the J end by 1 base, with 7 bases between. Germline assignment: CDR1 MNHNS and CDR2 SASEGT.

The chain uses TRBV18 and TRBJ2-7; D is uncertain. Germline loops: CDR1 KGHSH, CDR2 LQKENI. This CDR3 is 14 amino acids long. Trimming removed 0 bases at V and 5 bases at J, with 11 bases between. CDR3 nucleotide sequence: TGTGCCAGCTCACCACCTACGGCCAGGAACGAGCAGTACTTC. Amino acids: CASSPPTARNEQYF.

The chain joins TRBV11-2 to TRBJ1-2, with a weak D call TRBD1 (5 bases). Germline V gives CDR1 SGHAT, CDR2 FQNNGV. The CDR3 runs 19 residues. V lost 4 bases to trimming and J lost 0 bases, with 24 bases between them. Here the CDR3 DNA reads TGTGCCAGCAGCTCGAAGGGGTGGGGCAGCGACGCTACTAACTATGGCTACACCTTC. This encodes CASSSKGWGSDATNYGYTF.

This clone was detected ten times or more. One end of the junction fails to match germline, which may point to a read error. This sequence joins TRBV25-1 and TRBJ1-2, with no clear D. CDR1 and CDR2 from the germline V gene are MGHDK and SYGVNS. This CDR3 has 15 residues. CDR3 protein: CASSINCSGSPFCPF. The CDR3 region has the DNA TGTGCCAGCAGTATCAACTGCTCCGGGAGCCCGTTTTGTCCCTTC.

Here the CDR3 reads CASSVRTGTRVWNEQFF. CDR3 nucleotide sequence: TGTGCCAGCAGCGTTCGTACCGGGACTCGGGTCTGGAATGAGCAGTTCTTC. The chain couples TRBV9 to TRBJ2-1, with D tentatively TRBD2 (6 bases). V was pared by 2 bases and J by 7 bases, with 22 bases between. Germline-derived CDR1 and CDR2 are SGDLS and YYNGEE. The CDR3 runs 17 residues. Together with reference TRBV9 and TRBJ2-1, the CDR3 gives the full variable domain: DSGVTQTPKHLITATGQRVTLRCSPRSGDLSVYWYQQSLDQGLQFLIQYYNGEERAKGNILERFSAQQFPDLHSELNLSSLELGDSALYFCASSVRTGTRVWNEQFFGPGTRLTVL.

The chain is built from TRBV5-1 and TRBJ2-7, with D unclear. Germline V lookup: CDR1 SGHRS, CDR2 YFSETQ. V was cut by 4 bases and J by 7 bases, with 21 bases left in between. The CDR3 consists of 15 residues. CDR3: CASSPAPMTQWEQYF. In DNA, the CDR3 is TGCGCCAGCAGCCCGGCCCCCATGACTCAGTGGGAGCAGTACTTC.

The chain uses TRBV29-1 and TRBJ1-2; D remains unclear. Germline V gene data show CDR1 as SQVTM and CDR2 as ANQGSEA. The ends were cut back, 6 bases at V and 6 bases at J, with 14 bases in the middle. The CDR3 is 12 amino acids. CDR3 in DNA: TGCAGCGTGTCGGGATTTGGGAATGGCTACACCTTC. Residues: CSVSGFGNGYTF.

The CDR3 loop reads CASSGVRGLNEKLFF. In DNA form, the CDR3 reads TGTGCCAGCAGTGGGGTCAGGGGGCTTAATGAAAAACTGTTTTTT. The V gene is TRBV25-1, the J gene TRBJ1-4, with 8 bases that match TRBD1. V dropped 4 bases and J dropped 4; count of bases not matched to a gene: 5. The CDR3 consists of 15 residues. Per the germline V gene, CDR1 is MGHDK and CDR2 is SYGVNS. Drawing the rest from reference TRBV25-1 and TRBJ1-4, the complete variable domain is EADIYQTPRYLVIGTGKKITLECSQTMGHDKMYWYQQDPGMELHLIHYSYGVNSTEKGDLSSESTVSRIRTEHFPLTLESARPSHTSQYLCASSGVRGLNEKLFFGSGTQLSVL.

V and J are TRBV18 and TRBJ1-2; TRBD1 matches 9 bases. This CDR3 has 17 amino acids. Germline V lookup: CDR1 KGHSH, CDR2 LQKENI. After removal of 4 bases from V and 0 bases from J, the junction contained 9 bases not matched to a gene. CDR3 bases: TGTGCCAGCTCACAAAAAGGCGGGACAGGGTCTAACTATGGCTACACCTTC. It translates to CASSQKGGTGSNYGYTF.

V is TRBV5-1 and J is TRBJ1-1; tentatively, D is TRBD1 (6 bases). V lost 7 bases and J lost 3, with 25 bases in between. CDR1 is SGHRS and CDR2 is YFSETQ in the germline V gene. This CDR3 spans 17 amino acids. Written as DNA, the CDR3 is TGCGCCAGCCGCCCCTTAGGGGGGGCAGGGACCTACACTGAAGCTTTCTTT. Its translation is CASRPLGGAGTYTEAFF.

This chain joins TRBV7-7 and TRBJ2-3, with 7 bases fitting TRBD2. The CDR3 has 14 amino acids. CDR1 is SSHAT and CDR2 is FNYEAQ in the germline V gene (reference sequence). The V segment lost 5 bases and the J segment 4 bases; nucleotides outside the gene matches: 6. The CDR3 here is CASSPSGGADTQYF. The DNA for the CDR3 is TGTGCCAGCAGCCCTAGCGGAGGGGCAGATACGCAGTATTTT. The variable domain in full, with the rest retrieved from reference TRBV7-7 and TRBJ2-3, is GAGVSQSPRYKVTKRGQDVTLRCDPISSHATLYWYQQALGQGPEFLTYFNYEAQPDKSGLPSDRFSAERPEGSISTLTIQRTEQRDSAMYRCASSPSGGADTQYFGPGTRLTVL.

V usage is TRBV28 and J usage is TRBJ2-3; 7 bases are a match to TRBD2. This CDR3 is 15 amino acids long. The germline CDR1 and CDR2 sequences are MDHEN and SYDVKM. V was clipped by 2 bases and J by 2 bases; unmatched bases: 4. In nucleotides, the CDR3 is TGTGCCAGCAGTTTACTCGGGGGGAACACAGATACGCAGTATTTT. It is translated as CASSLLGGNTDTQYF.

In DNA form, the CDR3 reads TGTGCCAGCAGCGTTGGTCTAGCGTATAGCACAGATACGCAGTATTTT. Amino acids: CASSVGLAYSTDTQYF. The chain combines TRBV9 with TRBJ2-3; D might be TRBD2 (6 bases). CDR3 size: 16 residues. Germline CDR1 SGDLS, CDR2 YYNGEE. Trimming pared 2 bases from V and 0 bases from J, leaving 13 bases between.

The CDR3, as DNA: TGCGCCAGCAGCTACGGACAGGGAGTGACTAATGAAAAACTGTTTTTT. It is translated as CASSYGQGVTNEKLFF. The rearrangement uses TRBV5-1 and TRBJ1-4; 8 bases fit TRBD1. The junction had 6 bases not matched to a gene; V was cut back by 3 bases and J by 2 bases. This CDR3 spans 16 amino acids. Germline V lookup: CDR1 SGHRS, CDR2 YFSETQ.

Here the CDR3 reads CASSKRQGRASPENNEQFF. The CDR3 DNA sequence: TGTGCCAGCAGCAAGAGACAGGGTCGGGCATCACCTGAAAACAATGAGCAGTTCTTC. The chain combines TRBV2 with TRBJ2-1, with 7 bases matching TRBD1. The germline V gene encodes CDR1 SNHLY and CDR2 FYNNEI. Losses at the gene ends were 6 bases for V and 5 bases for J; bases not matched to a gene: 22. The CDR3 totals 19 residues. Looking up the rest from reference TRBV2 and TRBJ2-1 gives the full variable domain: EPEVTQTPSHQVTQMGQEVILRCVPISNHLYFYWYRQILGQKVEFLVSFYNNEISEKSEIFDDQFSVERPDGSNFTLKIRSTKLEDSAMYFCASSKRQGRASPENNEQFFGPGTRLTVL.

This clone was seen only once. The gene calls are TRBV9 and TRBJ2-3, with a tentative D call TRBD2 (5 bases). Between the trimmed V and J ends, which lost 4 bases and 6 bases, there was a span of 9 bases. The CDR3 spans 12 residues. Germline CDR1 reads SGDLS; CDR2 reads YYNGEE. In DNA, the CDR3 is TGTGCCAGCAGCACACGAGGGGATACGCAGTATTTT. It specifies CASSTRGDTQYF.

The chain joins TRBV7-2 to TRBJ2-7; 9 bases are shared with TRBD2. CDR1 and CDR2 (germline): SGHTA, FQGNSA. The CDR3 covers 17 residues. After removal of 2 bases from V and 3 bases from J, the junction contained 11 bases not matched to a gene. CDR3 coding DNA: TGTGCCAGCAGCTTAAGATCCGGACTAGCGAATTACTACGAGCAGTACTTC. Translated: CASSLRSGLANYYEQYF.